Listed below are T cell receptor beta chains from one sample, sequenced in a study of T cell responses to AZD1222 COVID-19 vaccine. Generated by immunoSEQ multiplex PCR, the TCRdb table keeps only in-frame clones and is missing some. The sample lists about 120,000 clones, roughly 89% occurring once. This material consisted of peripheral blood, taken on day 0 of AZD1222 vaccination. The receptors were gathered from an adult in good health. Both conserved end residues are part of each CDR3. Each record gives: CDR3 length, V gene, CDR3 protein.

cdr3_length: 15
v_call: TRBV4-1
cdr3_aa: CASSQDVGGFYEQYF

cdr3_length: 14
v_call: TRBV4-1
cdr3_aa: CASSRRHSSYEQYF

cdr3_length: 16
v_call: TRBV6-5
cdr3_aa: CASSLREQGSGNTIYF

cdr3_length: 12
v_call: TRBV6-5
cdr3_aa: CASGPRAETQYF

cdr3_length: 17
v_call: TRBV6-2/TRBV6-3
cdr3_aa: CASSYVSGRAHTGELFF

cdr3_length: 14
v_call: TRBV5-1
cdr3_aa: CASTIAGGPYEQYF

cdr3_length: 13
v_call: TRBV24-1
cdr3_aa: CATSGGGLDTQYF

cdr3_length: 16
v_call: TRBV4-1
cdr3_aa: CASSPLGAGVPDTQYF

cdr3_length: 14
v_call: TRBV28
cdr3_aa: CASGRGILTEKLFF

cdr3_length: 17
v_call: TRBV3-1/TRBV3-2
cdr3_aa: CASSQNPGQGVYNEQFF

cdr3_length: 13
v_call: TRBV7-3
cdr3_aa: CASSPVEWTEAFF